The 11 T cell receptor beta chains below come from one sample, sequenced in a study of monozygotic twins with inflammatory bowel disease. TCRdb re-called the 5' RACE reads and shows each CDR3 protein once, DNA omitted. In total, the table holds about 300,000 distinct CDR3 sequences. Sequenced sample: blood. The receptor set was obtained from a human donor with ulcerative colitis or Crohn's disease, or a healthy co-twin of an affected twin (not recorded which).

CDR3 protein: CASSYRFKGGGRVNEQFF. The V gene is TRBV6-5, the J gene TRBJ2-1; TCRdb proposes TRBD1, but this gene call is untestable without DNA. Germline V gene data show CDR1 as MNHEY and CDR2 as SVGAGI. CDR3 size: 18 residues.

The chain has TRBV12-3 or TRBV12-4 and TRBJ2-4; the TCRdb D gene call, TRBD1, has no DNA to confirm it. The CDR3 sequence is 15 residues long. CDR3 residues: CASSLQGGDKNIQYF.

The V call is TRBV27, the J call TRBJ2-1; with no DNA, the TCRdb D assignment of TRBD1 cannot be verified. Germline lookup yields CDR1 MNHEY and CDR2 SMNVEV (reference sequence). CDR3 size: 17 residues. This chain's CDR3 is CASSPNRGASRGNEQFF.

The chain couples TRBV15 to TRBJ2-3; the TCRdb D gene call, TRBD1, has no DNA to confirm it. Germline loops: CDR1 LNHNV, CDR2 YYDKDF (reference sequence). The CDR3 consists of 15 residues. This CDR3 is CATSREGAKRDTQYF.

CDR3 loop: CASSLDGGAYEQYF. The chain carries TRBV5-1 and TRBJ2-7. CDR1 is SGHRS, CDR2 YFSETQ, per germline. This CDR3 contains 14 residues.

The V gene is TRBV24-1, the J gene TRBJ2-7; TCRdb reports TRBD1, a call that lacks DNA to check it against. In germline, CDR1 is KGHDR, CDR2 SFDVKD. CDR3 length: 15 residues. CDR3 residues: CATSDYGKGDYEQYF.

The chain carries TRBV10-3 and TRBJ1-5; TCRdb lists TRBD1, though no DNA is available to test this call. The germline gives CDR1 ENHRY, CDR2 SYGVKD. The CDR3 has 18 residues. The CDR3 reads CAISESAVGTGGNQPQHF.

The chain employs TRBV28 and TRBJ2-7; the TCRdb call, TRBD2, lacks DNA for checking. This CDR3 spans 14 amino acids. Germline V gene sequence: CDR1 MDHEN, CDR2 SYDVKM. Here the CDR3 reads CASTLTGGTYEQYF.

This chain links TRBV23-1 with TRBJ2-3; as DNA is missing, the TRBD2 call by TCRdb cannot be tested. TRBV23-1 belongs to the ORF category, with a function that is uncertain. The CDR3 is 15 amino acids. The CDR3 reads CASSQGLASTDTQYF.

The V call is TRBV21-1, the J call TRBJ2-7; with no DNA, the TCRdb D assignment of TRBD1 cannot be verified. TRBV21-1 is a listed pseudogene. The CDR3 contains 15 residues. The CDR3 is CASSPNWTEAYEQYF.

The J gene is TRBJ1-4, the V gene TRBV18. The CDR3 is made up of 13 amino acids. In germline, CDR1 is KGHSH, CDR2 LQKENI. CDR3 protein: CASSPGENEKLFF.